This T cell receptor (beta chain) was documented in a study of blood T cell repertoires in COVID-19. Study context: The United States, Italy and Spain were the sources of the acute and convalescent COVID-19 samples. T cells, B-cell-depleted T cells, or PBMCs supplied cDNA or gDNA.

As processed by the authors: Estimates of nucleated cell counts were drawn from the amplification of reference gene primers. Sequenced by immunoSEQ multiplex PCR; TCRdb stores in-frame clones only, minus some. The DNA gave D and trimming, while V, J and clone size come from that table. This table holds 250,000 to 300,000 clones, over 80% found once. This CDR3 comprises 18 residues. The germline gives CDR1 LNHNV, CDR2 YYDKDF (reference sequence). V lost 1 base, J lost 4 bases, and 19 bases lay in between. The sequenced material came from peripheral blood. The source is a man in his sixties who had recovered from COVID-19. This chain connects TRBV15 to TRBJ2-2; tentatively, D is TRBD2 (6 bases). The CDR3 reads CATSRVQVGGSATGELFF. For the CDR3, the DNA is TGTGCCACCAGCAGAGTGCAAGTCGGGGGATCCGCCACCGGGGAGCTGTTTTTT. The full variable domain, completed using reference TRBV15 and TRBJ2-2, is DAMVIQNPRYQVTQFGKPVTLSCSQTLNHNVMYWYQQKSSQAPKLLFHYYDKDFNNEADTPDNFQSRRPNTSFCFLDIRSPGLGDTAMYLCATSRVQVGGSATGELFFGEGSRLTVL.